This T cell receptor (beta chain) originates from a study of blood T cell repertoires in COVID-19. As for the study in general: There were acute and convalescent COVID-19 samples, and they came from the United States, Italy and Spain.

This CDR3 spans 16 amino acids. Germline assignment: CDR1 KGHSH and CDR2 LQKENI. Trimming cost V 8 bases and J 0 bases, with 20 bases left between them. Clones were sequenced by immunoSEQ multiplex PCR, and TCRdb holds only the in-frame ones, with some missing. This sample has hundreds of thousands of clones; approximately 87% occur once, and the top ten carry about 2.5%. This receptor was obtained from a woman in her seventies with active or convalescent COVID-19. The source material was peripheral blood. The rearrangement links TRBV18 to TRBJ2-7, with D possibly matching TRBD1 (5 bases). The CDR3 nucleotides read TGTGCCAGCCCCGATCGACAGTTTCTGAGCTCCTACGAGCAGTACTTC. This codes for CASPDRQFLSSYEQYF.